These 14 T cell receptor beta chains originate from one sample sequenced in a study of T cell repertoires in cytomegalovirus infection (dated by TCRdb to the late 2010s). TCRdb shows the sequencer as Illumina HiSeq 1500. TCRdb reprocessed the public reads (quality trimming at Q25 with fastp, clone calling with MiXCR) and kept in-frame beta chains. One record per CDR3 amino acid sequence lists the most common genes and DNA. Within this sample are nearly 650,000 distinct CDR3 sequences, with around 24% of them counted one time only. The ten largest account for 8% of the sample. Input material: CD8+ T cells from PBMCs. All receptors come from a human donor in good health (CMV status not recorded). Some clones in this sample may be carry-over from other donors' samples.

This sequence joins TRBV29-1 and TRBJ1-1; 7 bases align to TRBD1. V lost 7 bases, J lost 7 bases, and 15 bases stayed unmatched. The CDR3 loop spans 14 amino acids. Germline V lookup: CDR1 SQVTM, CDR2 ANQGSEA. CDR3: CSAEGQTSVVEAFF. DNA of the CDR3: TGCAGCGCCGAGGGACAGACCTCGGTTGTTGAAGCTTTCTTT. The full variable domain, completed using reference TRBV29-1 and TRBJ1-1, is SAVISQKPSRDICQRGTSLTIQCQVDSQVTMMFWYRQQPGQSLTLIATANQGSEATYESGFVIDKFPISRPNLTFSTLTVSNMSPEDSSIYLCSAEGQTSVVEAFFGQGTRLTVV.

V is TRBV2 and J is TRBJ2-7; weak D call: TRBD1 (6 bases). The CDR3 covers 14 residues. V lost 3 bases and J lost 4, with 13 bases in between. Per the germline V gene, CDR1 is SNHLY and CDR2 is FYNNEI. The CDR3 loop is CASSESSQGYEQYF. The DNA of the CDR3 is TGTGCCAGCAGTGAGTCTTCGCAGGGGTACGAGCAGTACTTC.

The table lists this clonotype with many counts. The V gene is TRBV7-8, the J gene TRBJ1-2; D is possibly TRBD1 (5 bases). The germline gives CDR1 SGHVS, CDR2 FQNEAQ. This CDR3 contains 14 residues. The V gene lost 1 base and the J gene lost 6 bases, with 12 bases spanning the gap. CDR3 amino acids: CASSLGARGNGYTF. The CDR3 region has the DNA TGTGCCAGCAGCTTAGGAGCTCGGGGGAATGGCTACACCTTC.

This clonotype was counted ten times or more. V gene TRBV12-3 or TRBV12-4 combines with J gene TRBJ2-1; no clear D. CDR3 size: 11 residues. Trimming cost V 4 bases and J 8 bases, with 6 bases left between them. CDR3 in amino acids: CASSSADEQFF. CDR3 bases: TGTGCCAGCAGTTCAGCCGATGAGCAGTTCTTC.

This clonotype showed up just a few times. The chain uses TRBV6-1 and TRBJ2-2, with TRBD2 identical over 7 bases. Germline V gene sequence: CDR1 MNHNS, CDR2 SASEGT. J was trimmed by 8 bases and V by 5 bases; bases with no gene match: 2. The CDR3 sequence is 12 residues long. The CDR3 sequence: CASSSSGGELFF. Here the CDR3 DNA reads TGTGCCAGCAGTAGTAGCGGGGGGGAGCTGTTTTTT.

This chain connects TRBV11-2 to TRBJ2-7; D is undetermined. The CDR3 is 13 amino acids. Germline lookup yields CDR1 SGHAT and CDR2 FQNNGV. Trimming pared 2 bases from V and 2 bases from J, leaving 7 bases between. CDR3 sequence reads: CASSLTAPYEQYV. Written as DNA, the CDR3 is TGTGCCAGCAGCTTAACAGCCCCCTACGAGCAGTACGTC.

CDR3 protein: CASSFFREHQDTIYF. Written as DNA, the CDR3 is TGTGCCAGCAGCTTCTTCCGGGAGCATCAGGACACCATATATTTT. This chain links TRBV13 with TRBJ1-3; D not resolved. Germline-derived CDR1 and CDR2 are PRHDT and FYEKMQ (reference sequence). The CDR3 sequence is 15 residues long. The V gene lost 3 bases and the J gene lost 8 bases, with 17 bases spanning the gap.

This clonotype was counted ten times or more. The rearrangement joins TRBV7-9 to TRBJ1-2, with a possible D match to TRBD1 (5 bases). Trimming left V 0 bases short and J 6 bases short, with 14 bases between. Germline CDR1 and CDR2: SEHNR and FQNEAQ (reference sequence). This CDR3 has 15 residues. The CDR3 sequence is CASSLASREVDGYTF. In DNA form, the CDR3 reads TGTGCCAGCAGCTTAGCTAGCAGGGAGGTCGATGGCTACACCTTC.

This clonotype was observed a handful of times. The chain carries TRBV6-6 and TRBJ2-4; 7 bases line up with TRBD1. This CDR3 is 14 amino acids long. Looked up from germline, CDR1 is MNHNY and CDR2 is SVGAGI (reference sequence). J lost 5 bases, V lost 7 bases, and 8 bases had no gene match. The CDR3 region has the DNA TGTGCCAGCATTAGACAGGGTGGGGAAAACATTCAGTACTTC. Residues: CASIRQGGENIQYF.

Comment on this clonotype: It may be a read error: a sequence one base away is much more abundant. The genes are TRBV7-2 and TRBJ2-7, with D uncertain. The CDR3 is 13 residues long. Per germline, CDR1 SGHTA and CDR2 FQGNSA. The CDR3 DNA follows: TGTGCCTGCAGCCCGGCCGCCACGGGCGAGCAGTACTTC. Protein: CACSPAATGEQYF.

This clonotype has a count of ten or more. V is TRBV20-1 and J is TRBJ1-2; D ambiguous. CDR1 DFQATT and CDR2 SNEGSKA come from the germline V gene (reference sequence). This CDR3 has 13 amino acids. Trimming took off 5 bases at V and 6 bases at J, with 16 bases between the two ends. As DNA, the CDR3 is TGCAGTGCTGACAACGGTCTGAGTAATGGCTACACCTTC. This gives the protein CSADNGLSNGYTF.

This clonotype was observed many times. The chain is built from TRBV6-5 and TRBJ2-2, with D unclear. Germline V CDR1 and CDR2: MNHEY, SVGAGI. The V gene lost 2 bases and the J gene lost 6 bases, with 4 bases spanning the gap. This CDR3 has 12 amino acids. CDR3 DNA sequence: TGTGCCAGCAGTTACGGAGCCGGGGAGCTGTTTTTT. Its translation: CASSYGAGELFF.

CDR3 sequence: CASSLSTTRRETQYF. The CDR3 DNA reads TGTGCCAGCAGTTTAAGTACGACCCGACGGGAGACCCAGTACTTC. This chain links TRBV28 with TRBJ2-5; D gene ambiguous. V shed 2 bases and J shed 5 bases, with 15 bases lying between them. The length of the CDR3 is 15 residues. CDR1 and CDR2 (germline): MDHEN, SYDVKM.

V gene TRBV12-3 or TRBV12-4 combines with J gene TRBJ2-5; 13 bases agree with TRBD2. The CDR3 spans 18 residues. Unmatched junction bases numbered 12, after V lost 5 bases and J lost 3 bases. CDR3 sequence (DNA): TGTGCCAGCAGTCCTACCGGACTAGCGGGGGCACTAGAAGAGACCCAGTACTTC. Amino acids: CASSPTGLAGALEETQYF.